The entry below describes one TCR beta chain. Its antigen remains undetermined. The data derive from a study of T cells expressing NK-cell markers (dated by TCRdb to the early 2020s). At the level of the whole study: Fewer than ten donors provided sorted CD3+CD56+NKG2C+, CD3+CD56+NKG2C- and CD3+CD56-NKG2C+ T-cell subsets, whose TCR beta-chain repertoires were profiled. Of the eight sequenced donors, seven were found to be HCMV-seropositive and one was found to be HCMV-seronegative. The eight sequenced donors were randomly selected healthy volunteers, three men and five women. Illumina HiSeq 2000/2500, MiSeq or NextSeq was used to sequence libraries as 2 x 150 bp reads.

There are 14 amino acids in the CDR3, from cysteine to phenylalanine inclusive. No DNA sequence was recorded. The germline V gene specifies SGHDT as CDR1 and YYEEEE as CDR2. HCMV serostatus was determined by detecting HCMV-specific IgG in serum with a commercial ELISA kit. Peripheral blood mononuclear cells were isolated from blood by Ficoll density gradient centrifugation. These reads were obtained on an Illumina HiSeq 2000. TCR beta cDNA libraries were made by 5'RACE template switching that added a universal primer site and unique molecular identifiers. cDNA synthesis was primed from the TCR beta constant segment and was followed by two successive PCR amplification steps. Concerning the study's data processing: MIGEC was used to demultiplex reads and group reads by UMI, and MiTCR was used to assemble and quantify clonotypes. To exclude erroneous sequences, any TCR cDNA sequence not supported by at least two reads was discarded. Downstream repertoire analysis used the tcR package, and clonotypes were matched across fractions by CDR3 nucleotide sequence plus V segment. VDJmatch was used to annotate antigen specificity against VDJdb, with one amino acid substitution in CDR3 allowed. Each entry corresponds to one CDR3 protein sequence from reads that TCRdb reprocessed, and DNA is not given. For this entry, the V and J calls and clone size follow TCRdb and not the study's own pipeline. This sample's records show about 440,000 distinct CDR3 sequences. In total, the top ten clones hold 7.3% of the sample.

Overall study results and their limits: For six donors, the dominant CD3+CD56+NKG2C+ clonotypes were among the top 10 CD8+ clonotypes and accounted for 1.0-7.0% of CD8+ T cells. It remained unclear whether the expanded NKG2C-expressing T cell clones were specific for HCMV antigens. Those dominant clonotypes were again the most abundant among CD3+CD56-NKG2C+ cells in a few donors, at roughly 28.3-65%.

The chain is made from TRBV5-6 and TRBJ1-1. Material: blood T cells: a sorted CD56 or NKG2C T cell subset, CD4+ or CD8+ T cells, or bulk PBMC T cells (not recorded which). The source of this sequence is a woman aged 18 to 75 in good health. The CDR3 loop reads CASSLGRPNTEAFF. The full variable domain, completed from the reference TRBV5-6 and TRBJ1-1 proteins outside the CDR3, reads DAGVTQSPTHLIKTRGQQVTLRCSPKSGHDTVSWYQQALGQGPQFIFQYYEEEERQRGNFPDRFSGHQFPNYSSELNVNALLLGDSALYLCASSLGRPNTEAFFGQGTRLTVV.